The 14 T cell receptor beta chains listed next were all sequenced from one sample in a study of metastatic and nonmetastatic thyroid tumors. Every patient was untreated before thyroid surgery. TCRdb reassembled clones from the PCR reads with MiXCR. The sample holds 5,500 to 7,500 clones, approximately 30% seen once. The sequencing input was adjacent normal tissue. Receptors were obtained from a female donor with papillary thyroid cancer or a benign thyroid nodule (not recorded which). Some clones in this sample may be carry-over from other donors' samples.

This clone was detected ten times or more. The rearrangement uses TRBV28 and TRBJ2-3, with 12 positions matching TRBD2. Germline V gene sequence: CDR1 MDHEN, CDR2 SYDVKM. The CDR3 is 21 amino acids. V shed 2 bases and J 3 bases; nucleotides not matched to a gene: 18. The CDR3 protein is CASSLAPYGLAGPARTDTQYF. CDR3 in DNA: TGTGCCAGCAGTTTAGCCCCTTACGGACTAGCGGGGCCAGCAAGGACAGATACGCAGTATTTT.

This clone was observed a handful of times. V and J are TRBV28 and TRBJ2-3; the match to TRBD1 covers 7 bases. J was trimmed by 1 base and V by 6 bases; bases with no gene match: 10. Germline V gene lookup returns CDR1 MDHEN and CDR2 SYDVKM. The CDR3 runs to 16 residues. The CDR3 bases are TGTGCCAGCAGCTTGCGGACAGGCTTCGGCACAGATACGCAGTATTTT. Translation: CASSLRTGFGTDTQYF.

This clone was seen ten or more times. Other DNA sequences within the sample encode an identical CDR3. The gene calls are TRBV7-6 and TRBJ2-2; 11 positions agree with TRBD2. Germline CDR1 reads SGHVS; CDR2 reads FNYEAQ. V lost 2 bases, J lost 3 bases, and 8 bases stayed unmatched. The CDR3 spans 18 residues. CDR3 sequence reads: CASSLMGLAEVDTGELFF. The CDR3, as DNA: TGTGCCAGCAGCTTAATGGGACTAGCGGAGGTAGACACCGGGGAGCTGTTTTTT. Full variable domain (rest looked up from reference TRBV7-6 and TRBJ2-2): GAGVSQSPRYKVTKRGQDVALRCDPISGHVSLYWYRQALGQGPEFLTYFNYEAQQDKSGLPNDRFSAERPEGSISTLTIQRTEQRDSAMYRCASSLMGLAEVDTGELFFGEGSRLTVL.

The chain is built from TRBV9 and TRBJ2-1; TRBD1 matches 8 bases. Unmatched junction bases numbered 12, after V lost 5 bases and J lost 8 bases. CDR3 length: 15 amino acids. The germline V gene has CDR1 SGDLS and CDR2 YYNGEE. The CDR3 is CASSETGDGEDEQFF. CDR3 nucleotide sequence: TGTGCCAGCAGTGAGACAGGGGACGGCGAGGATGAGCAGTTCTTC.

This clone was observed at least ten times. A read error is possible here, since a much larger clone lies one base away. This chain uses TRBV6-1 with TRBJ2-7, with a weak D call TRBD1 (5 bases). The length of the CDR3 is 14 residues. Trimming stripped 4 bases from V and 2 bases from J, with 12 bases between. In germline, CDR1 is MNHNS, CDR2 SASEGT. Here the CDR3 DNA reads TGTGCCAGCAGTGCGGCAGGGAACCCCTACGAGCAGTACTTC. As protein: CASSAAGNPYEQYF.

This clone was picked up many times. The chain joins TRBV20-1 to TRBJ2-1; 7 bases line up with TRBD2. Germline V gives CDR1 DFQATT, CDR2 SNEGSKA (reference sequence). The CDR3 length is 16 residues. V lost 3 bases to trimming and J lost 3 bases; unmatched junction nucleotides: 11. The CDR3 DNA sequence: TGCAGTGCTAGTCTGGCTAGCGGCCAACACTACAATGAGCAGTTCTTC. It specifies CSASLASGQHYNEQFF.

This clone has only a few counts. V is TRBV11-2 and J is TRBJ2-7, with D maybe TRBD2 (5 bases). CDR1 and CDR2 (germline): SGHAT, FQNNGV. Trimming cost V 6 bases and J 2 bases, with 20 bases left between them. The CDR3 is made up of 16 amino acids. CDR3 DNA: TGTGCCAGCAGAAGATATGGGCGATCGAGGGCCTACGAGCAGTACTTC. This codes for CASRRYGRSRAYEQYF.

This sequence joins TRBV6-4 and TRBJ2-5; D is ambiguous. V was clipped by 0 bases and J by 5 bases, with 10 bases between them. Germline V lookup: CDR1 MRHNA, CDR2 SNTAGT. The CDR3 has 14 amino acids. CDR3 bases: TGTGCCAGCAGTGACTCTTGGGCCGAGGAGACCCAGTACTTC. The encoded protein is CASSDSWAEETQYF.

Only a few counts were recorded for this clone. The V and J genes are TRBV12-3 or TRBV12-4 and TRBJ2-2; TRBD1 might be the D (6 bases). Trimming shortened V by 6 bases and J by 3 bases, and 14 bases separated the two germline ends. CDR3 length: 15 amino acids. CDR3 DNA sequence: TGTGCCAGCAGCTACCGGGACACCCACACCGGGGAGCTGTTTTTT. The encoded protein is CASSYRDTHTGELFF.

V gene TRBV18 combines with J gene TRBJ2-1, with D possibly TRBD1 on 6 matching bases. Germline lookup yields CDR1 KGHSH and CDR2 LQKENI. This CDR3 has 15 residues. Trimming took 0 bases from V and 3 from J, leaving 9 bases between them. CDR3 nucleotides: TGTGCCAGCTCACCACCCCCAGGGGACTACAATGAGCAGTTCTTC. It specifies CASSPPPGDYNEQFF.

This clone is termed large. The J gene is TRBJ2-7, the V gene TRBV6-1; TRBD2 matches 13 bases. Germline CDR1 reads MNHNS; CDR2 reads SASEGT. Trimming cost V 10 bases and J 0 bases; bases outside gene matches: 12. This CDR3 is 17 amino acids long. The CDR3 spells CATATSGGPLSSYEQYF. In DNA, the CDR3 is TGTGCCACTGCGACTAGCGGGGGGCCCCTGAGCTCCTACGAGCAGTACTTC.

The chain is built from TRBV30 and TRBJ1-1, with D perhaps matching TRBD1 (5 bases). V was shortened by 3 bases and J by 6 bases, with 8 bases between the two germline ends. The CDR3 is 11 amino acids. The germline gives CDR1 GTSNPN, CDR2 SVGIG (reference sequence). The CDR3 DNA reads as TGTGCCTGGAGGCGGGGGGCTGAAGCTTTCTTT. Translation gives CAWRRGAEAFF.

By sample share, this clone is medium-sized. J is TRBJ2-1 and V is TRBV7-9; D call uncertain. Between the trimmed V and J ends, which lost 1 base and 8 bases, there was a span of 12 bases. Germline values: CDR1 SEHNR, CDR2 FQNEAQ (reference sequence). The CDR3 runs 14 residues. The CDR3 reads CASSLVYSRDEQFF. For the CDR3, the DNA is TGTGCCAGCAGCTTAGTTTACTCCCGGGATGAGCAGTTCTTC.

The V and J genes are TRBV6-5 and TRBJ2-3; 7 positions match TRBD1. Trimming took 0 bases from V and 12 from J; bases not matched to a gene: 3. This CDR3 has 12 amino acids. Germline CDR1 is MNHEY and CDR2 is SVGAGI. Here the CDR3 DNA reads TGTGCCAGCAGTTACTCCGGGACAGAACAGTATTTT. This sequence encodes CASSYSGTEQYF.